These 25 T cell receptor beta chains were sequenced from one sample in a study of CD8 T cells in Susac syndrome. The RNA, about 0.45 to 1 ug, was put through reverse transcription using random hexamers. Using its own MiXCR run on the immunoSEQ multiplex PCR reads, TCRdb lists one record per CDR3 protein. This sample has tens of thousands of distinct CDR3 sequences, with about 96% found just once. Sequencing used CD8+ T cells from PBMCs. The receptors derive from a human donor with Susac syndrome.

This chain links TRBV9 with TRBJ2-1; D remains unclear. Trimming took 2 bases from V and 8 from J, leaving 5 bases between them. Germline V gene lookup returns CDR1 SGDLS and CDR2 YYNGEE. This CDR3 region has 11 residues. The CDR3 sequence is CASSVGDEQFF. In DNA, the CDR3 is TGTGCCAGCAGCGTCGGCGATGAGCAGTTCTTC.

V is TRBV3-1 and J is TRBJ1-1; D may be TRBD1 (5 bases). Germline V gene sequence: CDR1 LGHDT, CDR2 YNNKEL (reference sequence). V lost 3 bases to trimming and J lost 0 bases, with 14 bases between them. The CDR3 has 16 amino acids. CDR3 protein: CASSQARATVNTEAFF. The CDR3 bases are TGTGCCAGCAGCCAGGCCAGGGCGACTGTGAACACTGAAGCTTTCTTT. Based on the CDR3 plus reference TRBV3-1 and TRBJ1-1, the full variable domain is DTAVSQTPKYLVTQMGNDKSIKCEQNLGHDTMYWYKQDSKKFLKIMFSYNNKELIINETVPNRFSPKSPDKAHLNLHINSLELGDSAVYFCASSQARATVNTEAFFGQGTRLTVV.

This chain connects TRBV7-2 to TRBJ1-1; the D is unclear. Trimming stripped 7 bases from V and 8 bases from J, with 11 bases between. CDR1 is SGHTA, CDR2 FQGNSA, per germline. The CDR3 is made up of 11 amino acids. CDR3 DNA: TGTGCCAGCACCGGACTGTCGGAAGCTTTCTTT. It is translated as CASTGLSEAFF.

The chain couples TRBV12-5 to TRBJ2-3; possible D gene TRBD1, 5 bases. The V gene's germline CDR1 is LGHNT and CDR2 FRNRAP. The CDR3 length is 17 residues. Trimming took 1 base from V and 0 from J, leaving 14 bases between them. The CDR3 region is CASGLGLTAKSTDTQYF. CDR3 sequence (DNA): TGTGCTAGTGGTTTGGGATTGACAGCCAAAAGCACAGATACGCAGTATTTT.

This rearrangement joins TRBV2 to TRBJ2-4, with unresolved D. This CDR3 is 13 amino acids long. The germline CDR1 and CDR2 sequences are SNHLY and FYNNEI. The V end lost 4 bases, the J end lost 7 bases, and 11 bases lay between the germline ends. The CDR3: CASSVEVSNIQYF. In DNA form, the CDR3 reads TGTGCCAGCAGTGTAGAGGTTTCGAACATTCAGTACTTC.

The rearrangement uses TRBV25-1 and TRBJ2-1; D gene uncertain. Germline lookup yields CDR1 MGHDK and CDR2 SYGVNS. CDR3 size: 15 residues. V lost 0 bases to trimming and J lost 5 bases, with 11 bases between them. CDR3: CASSEYYQKNNEQFF. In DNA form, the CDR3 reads TGTGCCAGCAGTGAATATTACCAGAAGAACAATGAGCAGTTCTTC.

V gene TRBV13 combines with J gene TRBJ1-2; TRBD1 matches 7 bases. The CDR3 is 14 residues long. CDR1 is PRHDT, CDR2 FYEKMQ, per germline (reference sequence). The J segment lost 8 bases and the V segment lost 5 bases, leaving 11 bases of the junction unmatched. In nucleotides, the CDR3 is TGTGCCAGCAGCCTGTACAGGGGATTAGACGGCTACACCTTC. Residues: CASSLYRGLDGYTF. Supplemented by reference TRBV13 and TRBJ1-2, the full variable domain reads AAGVIQSPRHLIKEKRETATLKCYPIPRHDTVYWYQQGPGQDPQFLISFYEKMQSDKGSIPDRFSAQQFSDYHSELNMSSLELGDSALYFCASSLYRGLDGYTFGSGTRLTVV.

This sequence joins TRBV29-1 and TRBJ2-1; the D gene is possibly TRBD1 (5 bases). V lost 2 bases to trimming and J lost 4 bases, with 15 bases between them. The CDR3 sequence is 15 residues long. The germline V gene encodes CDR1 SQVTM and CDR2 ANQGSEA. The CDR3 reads CSVEPRQSPYNEQFF. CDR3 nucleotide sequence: TGCAGCGTTGAACCTCGACAGAGCCCATACAATGAGCAGTTCTTC.

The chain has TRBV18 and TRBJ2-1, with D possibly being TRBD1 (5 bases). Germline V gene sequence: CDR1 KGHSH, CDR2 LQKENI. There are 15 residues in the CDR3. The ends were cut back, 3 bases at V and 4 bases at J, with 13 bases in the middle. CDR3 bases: TGTGCCAGCTCACCGATGACGACAGCGTACAATGAGCAGTTCTTC. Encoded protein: CASSPMTTAYNEQFF.

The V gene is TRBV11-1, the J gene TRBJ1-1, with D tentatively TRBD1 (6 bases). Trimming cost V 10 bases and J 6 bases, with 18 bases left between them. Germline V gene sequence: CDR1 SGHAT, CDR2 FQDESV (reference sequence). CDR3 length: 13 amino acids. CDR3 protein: CATLPRGASEAFF. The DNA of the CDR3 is TGTGCCACCCTCCCTCGGGGGGCATCTGAAGCTTTCTTT.

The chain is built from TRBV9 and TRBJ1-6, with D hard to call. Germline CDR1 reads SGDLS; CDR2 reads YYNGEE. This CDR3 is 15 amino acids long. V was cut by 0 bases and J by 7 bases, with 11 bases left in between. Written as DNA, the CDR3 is TGTGCCAGCAGCGTAGAACCGTGGAGCAATTCACCCCTCCACTTT. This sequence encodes CASSVEPWSNSPLHF.

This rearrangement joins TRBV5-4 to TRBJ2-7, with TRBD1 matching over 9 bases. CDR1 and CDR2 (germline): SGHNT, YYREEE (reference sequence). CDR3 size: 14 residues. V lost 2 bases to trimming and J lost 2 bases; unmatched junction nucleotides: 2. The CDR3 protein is CASSFRDRAYEQYF. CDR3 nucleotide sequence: TGTGCCAGCAGCTTCCGGGACAGGGCCTACGAGCAGTACTTC.

The CDR3 DNA follows: TGTGCCACCAGTACCTCATCTTATAGCACAGATACGCAGTATTTT. It encodes CATSTSSYSTDTQYF. The chain combines TRBV24-1 with TRBJ2-3, with D hard to call. The CDR3 runs 15 residues. Trimming pared 6 bases from V and 0 bases from J, leaving 12 bases between. Looked up from germline, CDR1 is KGHDR and CDR2 is SFDVKD.

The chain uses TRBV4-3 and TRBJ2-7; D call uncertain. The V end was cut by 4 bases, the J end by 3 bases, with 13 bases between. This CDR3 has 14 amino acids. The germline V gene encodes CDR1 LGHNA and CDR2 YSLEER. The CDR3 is CASSPGQTYYEQYF. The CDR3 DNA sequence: TGCGCCAGCAGCCCCGGCCAGACCTACTACGAGCAGTACTTC.

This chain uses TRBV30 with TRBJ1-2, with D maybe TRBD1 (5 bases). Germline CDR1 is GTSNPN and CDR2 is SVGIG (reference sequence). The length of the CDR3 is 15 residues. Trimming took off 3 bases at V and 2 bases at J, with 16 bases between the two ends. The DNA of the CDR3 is TGTGCCTGGAGCTCGGGGGGGGGAATGAACTATGGCTACACCTTC. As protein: CAWSSGGGMNYGYTF.

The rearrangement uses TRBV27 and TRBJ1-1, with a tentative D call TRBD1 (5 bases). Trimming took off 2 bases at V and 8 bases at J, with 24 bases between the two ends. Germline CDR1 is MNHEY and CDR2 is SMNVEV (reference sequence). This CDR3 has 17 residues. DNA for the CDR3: TGTGCCAGCAGTTTAAAGGGGAGGGGCTTACTGAACCCCGAAGCTTTCTTT. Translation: CASSLKGRGLLNPEAFF.

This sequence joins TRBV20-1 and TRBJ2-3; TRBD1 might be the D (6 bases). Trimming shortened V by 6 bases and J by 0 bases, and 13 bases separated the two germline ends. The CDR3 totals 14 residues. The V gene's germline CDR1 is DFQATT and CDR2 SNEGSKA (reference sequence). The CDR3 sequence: CSARTVPSTDTQYF. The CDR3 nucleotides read TGCAGTGCCCGGACAGTCCCTAGCACAGATACGCAGTATTTT.

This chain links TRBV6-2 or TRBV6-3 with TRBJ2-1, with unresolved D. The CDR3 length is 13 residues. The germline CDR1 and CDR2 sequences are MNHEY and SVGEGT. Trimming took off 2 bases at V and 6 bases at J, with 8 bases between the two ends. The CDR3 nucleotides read TGTGCCAGCAGTTACCCCAGGATCAATGAGCAGTTCTTC. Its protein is CASSYPRINEQFF.

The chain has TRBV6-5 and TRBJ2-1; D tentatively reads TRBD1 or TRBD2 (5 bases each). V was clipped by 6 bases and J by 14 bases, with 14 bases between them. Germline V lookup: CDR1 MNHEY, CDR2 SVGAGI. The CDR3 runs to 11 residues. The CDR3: CASRTGARKFF. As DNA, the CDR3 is TGTGCCAGCAGAACCGGGGCCCGTAAGTTCTTC.

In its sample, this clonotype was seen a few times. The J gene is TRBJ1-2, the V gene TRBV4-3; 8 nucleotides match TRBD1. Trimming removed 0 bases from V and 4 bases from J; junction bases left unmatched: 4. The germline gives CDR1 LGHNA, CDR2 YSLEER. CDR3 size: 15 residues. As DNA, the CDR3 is TGCGCCAGCAGCCAAGAGGACAGGGTTAGCTATGGCTACACCTTC. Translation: CASSQEDRVSYGYTF.

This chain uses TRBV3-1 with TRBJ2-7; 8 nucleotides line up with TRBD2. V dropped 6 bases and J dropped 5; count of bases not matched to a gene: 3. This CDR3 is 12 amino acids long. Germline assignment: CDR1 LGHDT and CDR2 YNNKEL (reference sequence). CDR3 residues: CASRTSVDEQYF. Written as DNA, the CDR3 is TGTGCCAGCAGGACTAGCGTCGACGAGCAGTACTTC.

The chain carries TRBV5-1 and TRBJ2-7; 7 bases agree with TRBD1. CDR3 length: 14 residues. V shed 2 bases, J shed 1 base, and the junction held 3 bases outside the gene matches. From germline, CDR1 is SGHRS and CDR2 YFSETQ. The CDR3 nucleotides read TGCGCCAGCAGCTTCGACAGGGCATCCTACGAGCAGTACTTC. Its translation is CASSFDRASYEQYF.

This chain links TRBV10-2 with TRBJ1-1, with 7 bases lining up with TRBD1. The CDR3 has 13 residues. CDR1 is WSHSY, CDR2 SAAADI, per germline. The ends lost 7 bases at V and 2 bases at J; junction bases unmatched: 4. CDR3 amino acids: CASIDRVNTEAFF. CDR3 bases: TGCGCCAGCATCGACAGGGTAAACACTGAAGCTTTCTTT.

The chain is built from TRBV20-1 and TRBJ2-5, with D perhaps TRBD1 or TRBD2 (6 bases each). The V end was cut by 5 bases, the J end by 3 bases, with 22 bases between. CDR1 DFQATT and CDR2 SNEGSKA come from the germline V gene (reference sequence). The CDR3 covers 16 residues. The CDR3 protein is CSAPPRGQGLEETQYF. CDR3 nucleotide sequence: TGCAGTGCTCCACCCCGGGGGCAGGGCTTAGAAGAGACCCAGTACTTC.

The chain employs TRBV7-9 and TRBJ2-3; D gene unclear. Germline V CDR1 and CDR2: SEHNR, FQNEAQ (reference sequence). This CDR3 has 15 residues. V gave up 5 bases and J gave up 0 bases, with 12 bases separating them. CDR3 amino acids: CASSPEQISTDTQYF. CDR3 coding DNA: TGTGCCAGCAGCCCGGAGCAGATAAGCACAGATACGCAGTATTTT.